Described below is a single TCR beta chain sequence and its context. Authors' analysis steps: For nucleated cells, counts were estimated from reference gene primer amplification. The protocol was immunoSEQ multiplex PCR, while the TCRdb copy is restricted to in-frame clones and leaves out a portion. The V and J calls and clone size are taken from that table; D and trimming were inferred from the DNA. This sample has 260,000 or so clones; roughly 88% occur once, and the top ten carry more than 1%. This record belongs to a study of blood T cell repertoires in COVID-19. The germline gives CDR1 GTSNPN, CDR2 SVGIG (reference sequence). The J segment lost 7 bases and the V segment lost 0 bases, leaving 5 bases of the junction unmatched. The CDR3 is 13 amino acids.

The chain employs TRBV30 and TRBJ1-2, with TRBD1 identical over 7 bases. The sequencing sample was made of PBMCs or T cells enriched from blood (not recorded which). This sequence was found in a woman aged 35 to 49 with acute COVID-19. CDR3 amino acids: CAWSVWTGLGYTF. CDR3 DNA: TGTGCCTGGAGTGTTTGGACAGGCCTTGGCTACACCTTC.